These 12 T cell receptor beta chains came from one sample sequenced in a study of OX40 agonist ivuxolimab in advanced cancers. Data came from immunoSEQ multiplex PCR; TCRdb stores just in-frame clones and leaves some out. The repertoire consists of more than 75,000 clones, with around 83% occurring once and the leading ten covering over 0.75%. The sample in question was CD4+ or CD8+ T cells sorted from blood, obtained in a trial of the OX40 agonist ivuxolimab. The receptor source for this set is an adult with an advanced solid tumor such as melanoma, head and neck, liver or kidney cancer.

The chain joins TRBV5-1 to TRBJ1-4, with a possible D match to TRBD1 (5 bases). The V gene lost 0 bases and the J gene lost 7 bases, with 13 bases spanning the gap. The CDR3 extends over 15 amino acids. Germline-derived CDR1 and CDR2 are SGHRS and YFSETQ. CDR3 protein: CASSLEVGAGEKLFF. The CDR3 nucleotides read TGCGCCAGCAGCTTGGAGGTAGGGGCTGGTGAAAAACTGTTTTTT.

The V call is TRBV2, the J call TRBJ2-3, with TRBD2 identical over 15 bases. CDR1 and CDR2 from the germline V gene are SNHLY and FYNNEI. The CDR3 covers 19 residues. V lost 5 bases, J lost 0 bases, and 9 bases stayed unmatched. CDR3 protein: CASSWVGLAGGKSTDTQYF. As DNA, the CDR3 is TGTGCCAGCAGTTGGGTGGGACTAGCGGGAGGAAAGAGCACAGATACGCAGTATTTT.

The CDR3 loop is CASSPPASANTGELFF. The CDR3 DNA follows: TGTGCCAGCTCACCCCCGGCATCCGCGAACACCGGGGAGCTGTTTTTT. The chain is built from TRBV18 and TRBJ2-2; D ambiguous. The CDR3 is made up of 16 amino acids. Trimming removed 3 bases from V and 0 bases from J, with 11 bases in between. Germline lookup yields CDR1 KGHSH and CDR2 LQKENI.

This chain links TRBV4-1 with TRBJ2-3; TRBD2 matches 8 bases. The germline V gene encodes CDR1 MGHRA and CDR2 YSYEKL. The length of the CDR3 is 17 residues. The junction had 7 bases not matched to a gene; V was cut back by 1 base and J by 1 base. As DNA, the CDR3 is TGCGCCAGCAGCCAAGCGATAGTAGCGGGACGCACAGATACGCAGTATTTT. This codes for CASSQAIVAGRTDTQYF.

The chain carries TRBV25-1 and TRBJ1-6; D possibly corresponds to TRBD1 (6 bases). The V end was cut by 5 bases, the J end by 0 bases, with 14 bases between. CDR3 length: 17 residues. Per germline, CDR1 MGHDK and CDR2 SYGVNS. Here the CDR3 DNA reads TGTGCCAGCAGTCAGACAGGACGGAGCTCCTATAATTCACCCCTCCACTTT. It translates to CASSQTGRSSYNSPLHF.

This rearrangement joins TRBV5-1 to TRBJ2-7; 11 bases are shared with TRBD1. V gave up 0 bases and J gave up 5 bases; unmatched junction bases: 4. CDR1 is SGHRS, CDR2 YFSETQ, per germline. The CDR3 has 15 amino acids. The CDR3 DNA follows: TGCGCCAGCAGCTTGGGGACAGGGGGCATCGACGAGCAGTACTTC. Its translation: CASSLGTGGIDEQYF.

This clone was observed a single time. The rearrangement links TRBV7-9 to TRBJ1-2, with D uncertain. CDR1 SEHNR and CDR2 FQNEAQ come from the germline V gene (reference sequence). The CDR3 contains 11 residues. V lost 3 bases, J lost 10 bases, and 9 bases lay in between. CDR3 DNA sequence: TGTGCCAGCAGCTTGGAACCGGACTACACCTTC. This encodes CASSLEPDYTF.

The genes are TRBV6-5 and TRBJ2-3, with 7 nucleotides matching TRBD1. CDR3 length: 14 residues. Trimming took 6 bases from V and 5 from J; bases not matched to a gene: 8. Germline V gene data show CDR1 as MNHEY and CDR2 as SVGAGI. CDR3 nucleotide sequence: TGTGCCAGCAGGGTACAGGGGTTAGTAGATACGCAGTATTTT. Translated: CASRVQGLVDTQYF.

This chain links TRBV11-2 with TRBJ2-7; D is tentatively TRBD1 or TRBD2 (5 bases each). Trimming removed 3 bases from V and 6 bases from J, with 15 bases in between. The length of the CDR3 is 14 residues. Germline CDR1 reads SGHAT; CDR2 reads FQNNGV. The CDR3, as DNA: TGTGCCAGCAGCTTCTCACAGGCGGGTACCGAGCAGTACTTC. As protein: CASSFSQAGTEQYF. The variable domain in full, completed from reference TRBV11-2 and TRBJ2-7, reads EAGVAQSPRYKIIEKRQSVAFWCNPISGHATLYWYQQILGQGPKLLIQFQNNGVVDDSQLPKDRFSAERLKGVDSTLKIQPAKLEDSAVYLCASSFSQAGTEQYFGPGTRLTVT.

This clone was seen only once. This chain's CDR3 is CASSLALGSASGSQYEQYF. CDR3 bases: TGTGCCAGCAGCTTAGCCTTAGGGTCGGCTAGCGGGAGTCAATACGAGCAGTACTTC. This chain uses TRBV7-6 with TRBJ2-7; 10 positions agree with TRBD2. Germline-derived CDR1 and CDR2 are SGHVS and FNYEAQ. With V trimmed by 0 bases and J by 4 bases, 15 bases remained unmatched. The CDR3 sequence is 19 residues long. Full variable domain (remainder filled in from reference TRBV7-6 and TRBJ2-7): GAGVSQSPRYKVTKRGQDVALRCDPISGHVSLYWYRQALGQGPEFLTYFNYEAQQDKSGLPNDRFSAERPEGSISTLTIQRTEQRDSAMYRCASSLALGSASGSQYEQYFGPGTRLTVT.

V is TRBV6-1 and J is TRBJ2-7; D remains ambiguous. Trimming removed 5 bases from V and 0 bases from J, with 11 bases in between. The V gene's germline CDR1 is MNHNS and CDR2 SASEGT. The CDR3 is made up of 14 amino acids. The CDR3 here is CASSLSFSSYEQYF. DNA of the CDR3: TGTGCCAGCAGTCTGAGCTTCAGCTCCTACGAGCAGTACTTC.

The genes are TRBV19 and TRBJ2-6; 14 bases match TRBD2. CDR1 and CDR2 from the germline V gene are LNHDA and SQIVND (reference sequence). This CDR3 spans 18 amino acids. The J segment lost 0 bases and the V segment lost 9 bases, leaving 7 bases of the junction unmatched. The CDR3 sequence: CASRGLAGVSSGANVLTF. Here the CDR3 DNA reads TGTGCCAGCCGGGGACTAGCGGGAGTGAGCTCTGGGGCCAACGTCCTGACTTTC.